This is a list of T cell receptor beta chains from one sample in a study of shared clonotypes between healthy human individuals. Clones were read by immunoSEQ multiplex PCR, and TCRdb kept only the in-frame ones, dropping some. This sample carries around 2.5 million clones, roughly 93% of them seen once, and the ten largest clones take 0.36%. The specimen was naive CD4+ T cells from PBMCs. These TCRs come from a man in his late teens or twenties in good health. Some clones in this sample may be carry-over from other donors' samples. Both conserved end residues are part of each CDR3. A D gene is named only where the DNA matches it firmly. Rows may omit the clone size; those that give it use once, few, many or a size class.

V: TRBV4-3; J: TRBJ1-2; size: NA; D: NA; length: 14; CDR3: CASSQDVRNYGYTF; DNA: TGCGCCAGCAGCCAAGATGTCCGAAACTATGGCTACACCTTC
V: TRBV7-2; J: TRBJ2-7; size: NA; D: NA; length: 14; CDR3: CASSQIGFPYEQYF; DNA: TGTGCCAGCAGTCAAATTGGGTTCCCCTACGAGCAGTACTTC
V: TRBV5-1; J: TRBJ2-7; size: NA; D: NA; length: 14; CDR3: CASSLATNSYEQYF; DNA: TGCGCCAGCAGCTTGGCGACAAACTCCTACGAGCAGTACTTC
V: TRBV4-2; J: TRBJ1-2; size: NA; D: NA; length: 21; CDR3: CASSQPRASGAVGISNYGYTF; DNA: TGTGCCAGCAGCCAACCTCGGGCGTCAGGCGCCGTGGGAATATCCAACTATGGCTACACCTTC
V: TRBV18; J: TRBJ2-1; size: NA; D: NA; length: 15; CDR3: CASSPPLVRYNEQFF; DNA: TGTGCCAGCTCACCACCCCTAGTCAGGTACAATGAGCAGTTCTTC
V: TRBV7-9; J: TRBJ2-5; size: NA; D: TRBD1; length: 15; CDR3: CASRADRGAGETQYF; DNA: TGTGCCAGCAGGGCCGACAGGGGCGCGGGGGAGACCCAGTACTTC
V: TRBV27; J: TRBJ1-2; size: NA; D: NA; length: 13; CDR3: CASSFAGWYGYTF; DNA: TGTGCCAGCAGTTTCGCAGGGTGGTATGGCTACACCTTC
V: TRBV5-6; J: TRBJ2-1; size: once; D: NA; length: 15; CDR3: CASSFLTGDRNEQFF; DNA: TGTGCCAGCAGCTTCTTGACCGGGGATCGCAATGAGCAGTTCTTC
V: TRBV2; J: TRBJ2-5; size: NA; D: TRBD1; length: 15; CDR3: CASKLRQGTQETQYF; DNA: TGTGCCAGCAAACTTCGACAGGGTACTCAAGAGACCCAGTACTTC
V: TRBV9; J: TRBJ2-7; size: NA; D: NA; length: 14; CDR3: CASSRWGVSDEQYF; DNA: TGTGCCAGCAGCCGGTGGGGCGTGAGTGACGAGCAGTACTTC
V: TRBV30; J: TRBJ2-5; size: NA; D: TRBD2; length: 16; CDR3: CAWRRTSGRSGETQYF; DNA: TGTGCCTGGAGACGGACTAGCGGGAGAAGTGGGGAGACCCAGTACTTC
V: TRBV28; J: TRBJ2-7; size: NA; D: TRBD1; length: 15; CDR3: CASSLESLGGDEQYF; DNA: TGTGCCAGCAGTTTAGAGTCATTAGGGGGCGACGAGCAGTACTTC
V: TRBV27; J: TRBJ2-7; size: few; D: NA; length: 11; CDR3: CASRSFGEQYF; DNA: TGTGCCAGCAGGTCGTTCGGCGAGCAGTACTTC
V: TRBV7-9; J: TRBJ2-1; size: NA; D: NA; length: 13; CDR3: CASSLAGGNEQFF; DNA: TGTGCCAGCAGCTTAGCTGGAGGCAATGAGCAGTTCTTC
V: TRBV28; J: TRBJ2-1; size: once; D: NA; length: 10; CDR3: CASSNSEQFF; DNA: TGTGCCAGCAGTAATAGTGAGCAGTTCTTC
V: TRBV15; J: TRBJ2-7; size: NA; D: NA; length: 12; CDR3: CATSAHTREQYF; DNA: TGTGCCACCAGCGCGCATACTCGCGAGCAGTACTTC
V: TRBV6-5; J: TRBJ1-5; size: NA; D: NA; length: 13; CDR3: CASSGDINQPQHF; DNA: TGTGCCAGCAGTGGGGACATCAATCAGCCCCAGCATTTT
V: TRBV7-2; J: TRBJ2-4; size: NA; D: NA; length: 15; CDR3: CASSFGEGAKNIQYF; DNA: TGTGCCAGCAGCTTCGGTGAGGGGGCCAAAAACATTCAGTACTTC
V: TRBV10-3; J: TRBJ2-7; size: once; D: NA; length: 15; CDR3: CAISEALVMPYEQYF; DNA: TGTGCCATCAGTGAAGCGCTTGTGATGCCCTACGAGCAGTACTTC
V: TRBV6-1; J: TRBJ2-5; size: NA; D: NA; length: 15; CDR3: CASSEGQAYQETQYF; DNA: TGTGCCAGCAGTGAGGGCCAGGCGTACCAAGAGACCCAGTACTTC
V: TRBV7-9; J: TRBJ2-7; size: NA; D: TRBD2; length: 14; CDR3: CASSPGLAGNEQYF; DNA: TGTGCCAGCAGCCCGGGACTAGCGGGAAACGAGCAGTACTTC
V: TRBV14; J: TRBJ2-1; size: NA; D: NA; length: 16; CDR3: CASSPRLAVSYNEQFF; DNA: TGTGCCAGCAGCCCGCGGTTAGCGGTCTCCTACAATGAGCAGTTCTTC
V: TRBV2; J: TRBJ1-5; size: few; D: NA; length: 14; CDR3: CASSQSGLREPQHF; DNA: TGTGCCAGCAGCCAAAGCGGCCTGCGCGAGCCCCAGCATTTT
V: TRBV28; J: TRBJ1-1; size: NA; D: NA; length: 12; CDR3: CASSRRVREAFF; DNA: TGTGCCAGCAGTCGCAGGGTTCGGGAAGCTTTCTTT
V: TRBV5-4; J: TRBJ2-2; size: NA; D: TRBD2; length: 15; CDR3: CASSRGLQNTGELFF; DNA: TGTGCCAGCAGCCGGGGACTACAGAACACCGGGGAGCTGTTTTTT
V: TRBV11-2; J: TRBJ2-5; size: NA; D: TRBD1; length: 16; CDR3: CASSFTEGQIQETQYF; DNA: TGTGCCAGCAGCTTTACTGAGGGACAGATACAAGAGACCCAGTACTTC
V: TRBV5-3; J: TRBJ2-7; size: once; D: NA; length: 14; CDR3: CARSLRDNSYEQYF; DNA: TGTGCCAGAAGCCTGAGGGACAACTCCTACGAGCAGTACTTC
V: TRBV25-1; J: TRBJ2-2; size: NA; D: TRBD1; length: 17; CDR3: CASRSQTGGRGTGELFF; DNA: TGTGCCAGCAGGTCCCAAACAGGGGGTCGGGGCACCGGGGAGCTGTTTTTT
V: TRBV25-1; J: TRBJ2-1; size: once; D: TRBD2; length: 14; CDR3: CASSLQGLESPRVF; DNA: TGTGCCAGCAGTCTCCAGGGACTAGAATCCCCCCGGGTCTTC
V: TRBV19; J: TRBJ1-1; size: NA; D: TRBD1; length: 19; CDR3: CASSMRIFGDRAMNTEAFF; DNA: TGTGCCAGTAGTATGAGGATATTTGGGGACAGGGCTATGAACACTGAAGCTTTCTTT
V: TRBV7-9; J: TRBJ2-6; size: NA; D: NA; length: 16; CDR3: CASSFLGKTGANVLTF; DNA: TGTGCCAGCAGCTTTCTTGGGAAGACTGGGGCCAACGTCCTGACTTTC
V: TRBV27; J: TRBJ1-2; size: NA; D: NA; length: 14; CDR3: CASSDRHLNYGYTF; DNA: TGTGCCAGCAGTGACCGGCACTTGAACTATGGCTACACCTTC
V: TRBV18; J: TRBJ2-7; size: NA; D: TRBD1; length: 15; CDR3: CASSPDRGRPYEQYF; DNA: TGTGCCAGCTCACCTGACAGGGGGCGTCCCTACGAGCAGTACTTC
V: TRBV6-6; J: TRBJ1-4; size: NA; D: NA; length: 13; CDR3: CASNGPSNEKLFF; DNA: TGTGCCAGCAACGGACCCTCTAATGAAAAACTGTTTTTT
V: TRBV2; J: TRBJ2-6; size: NA; D: NA; length: 15; CDR3: CASRRQLSGANVLTF; DNA: TGTGCCAGCAGAAGACAGCTCTCTGGGGCCAACGTCCTGACTTTC
V: TRBV10-2; J: TRBJ2-7; size: once; D: NA; length: 15; CDR3: CASRALSPLGNEQYF; DNA: TGCGCCAGCAGGGCTTTGAGCCCTCTGGGAAACGAGCAGTACTTC
V: TRBV28; J: TRBJ1-1; size: NA; D: NA; length: 14; CDR3: CASSLRALNTEAFF; DNA: TGTGCCAGCAGTCTACGAGCTCTGAACACTGAAGCTTTCTTT
V: TRBV30; J: TRBJ2-4; size: once; D: NA; length: 13; CDR3: CAWSTGGKNIQYF; DNA: TGTGCCTGGAGTACAGGCGGAAAAAACATTCAGTACTTC
V: TRBV28; J: TRBJ1-2; size: NA; D: NA; length: 17; CDR3: CASSMIGSPSANYGYTF; DNA: TGTGCCAGCAGTATGATAGGCAGTCCCTCCGCTAACTATGGCTACACCTTC
V: TRBV25-1; J: TRBJ2-1; size: NA; D: NA; length: 16; CDR3: CASSEYPGDFYNEQFF; DNA: TGTGCCAGCAGTGAATATCCGGGGGACTTCTACAATGAGCAGTTCTTC
V: TRBV19; J: TRBJ2-7; size: NA; D: TRBD1; length: 13; CDR3: CASGDRESYEQYF; DNA: TGTGCCAGTGGGGACAGAGAAAGCTACGAGCAGTACTTC
V: TRBV10-3; J: TRBJ2-7; size: NA; D: NA; length: 15; CDR3: CAISGDSGSFYEQYF; DNA: TGTGCCATCAGTGGGGATAGCGGAAGCTTCTACGAGCAGTACTTC
V: TRBV7-9; J: TRBJ2-7; size: once; D: NA; length: 13; CDR3: CASSFEGQLEQYF; DNA: TGTGCCAGCAGCTTCGAGGGCCAGCTCGAGCAGTACTTC
V: TRBV27; J: TRBJ2-7; size: NA; D: NA; length: 15; CDR3: CAINGRGQDRHEQYF; DNA: TGTGCCATCAACGGGCGGGGGCAGGATCGCCACGAGCAGTACTTC
V: TRBV27; J: TRBJ2-7; size: once; D: NA; length: 14; CDR3: CASSPVEVSYEQYF; DNA: TGTGCCAGCAGTCCAGTCGAGGTGAGCTACGAGCAGTACTTC
V: TRBV4-1; J: TRBJ2-3; size: NA; D: NA; length: 12; CDR3: CASSQEGDTQYF; DNA: TGCGCCAGCAGCCAAGAGGGAGATACGCAGTATTTT
V: TRBV19; J: TRBJ1-4; size: NA; D: NA; length: 11; CDR3: CASSIGDRVFF; DNA: TGTGCCAGTAGTATTGGGGATAGGGTGTTTTTT
V: TRBV10-3; J: TRBJ2-7; size: NA; D: NA; length: 14; CDR3: CAISRPGTNYEQYF; DNA: TGTGCCATCAGCCGGCCCGGGACCAACTACGAGCAGTACTTC
V: TRBV11-3; J: TRBJ2-7; size: once; D: NA; length: 18; CDR3: CASSLDHPTPGKSYEQYF; DNA: TGTGCCAGCAGCTTAGACCATCCAACCCCGGGGAAATCCTACGAGCAGTACTTC
V: TRBV28; J: TRBJ1-2; size: NA; D: NA; length: 13; CDR3: CASSLRQAYGYTF; DNA: TGTGCCAGCAGCCTTCGACAGGCCTATGGCTACACCTTC
V: TRBV11-1; J: TRBJ2-1; size: NA; D: NA; length: 14; CDR3: CASSPKGGYNEQFF; DNA: TGTGCCAGCAGCCCCAAAGGGGGGTACAATGAGCAGTTCTTC
V: TRBV4-3; J: TRBJ2-3; size: NA; D: TRBD2; length: 19; CDR3: CASSQRASSGSLSTDTQYF; DNA: TGCGCCAGCAGCCAAAGGGCCTCTAGCGGGTCGCTTAGCACAGATACGCAGTATTTT
V: TRBV11-2; J: TRBJ1-2; size: few; D: NA; length: 15; CDR3: CASSGRRQAIYGYTF; DNA: TGTGCCAGCAGCGGACGGAGACAAGCTATCTATGGCTACACCTTC
V: TRBV10-3; J: TRBJ2-7; size: once; D: NA; length: 15; CDR3: CAISESVDSSYEQYF; DNA: TGTGCCATCAGTGAGTCCGTGGACAGCTCCTACGAGCAGTACTTC
V: TRBV7-3; J: TRBJ2-5; size: once; D: TRBD1; length: 14; CDR3: CASSMGQAQETQYF; DNA: TGTGCCAGCAGCATGGGACAGGCGCAAGAGACCCAGTACTTC